This paragraph reports one T cell receptor beta chain. Its antigen has not been determined. Nothing much larger sits one base from this clone, and base qualities are not available. The data are from a study of CD4 T cells in relation to SARS-CoV-2 and coronaviruses (dated by TCRdb to 2020 to 2022). Broadly, across the study: In the ViraFEST assay, PBMCs were cultured with antigen for 10 days, after which TCR beta CDR3s were sequenced to identify clonal expansions specific to the antigen. Memory CD4+ T cell crossreactivity between SARS-CoV-2 and common cold coronavirus spike proteins was assessed at the TCR clonotype level in the study. An HIV-1 Nef peptide pool or a culture without peptide was used as the negative reference condition. The Adaptive Biotechnologies TCR-sequencing kit was used for samples from three pre-COVID donors and for the naive versus memory experiments, whereas the other data were Illumina-based. Expansion assays from other donors in the study were sequenced with a different, Illumina-based TCR-beta assay. Using patient-derived lymphoblastoid cell lines, the shared crossreactive spike epitopes were mapped to their HLA restriction.

The library was prepared using the immunoSEQ multiplex PCR assay. Concerning the study's data processing: During preprocessing, nonproductive sequences were removed, as were CDR3s that did not start with C, did not end with F or W, or were shorter than 7 amino acids. The MANAFEST web app identified antigen-specific clonotypes based on expansion compared with the reference and other culture wells. To be counted as positive, a clone had to show significant expansion compared with the reference culture, at an FDR below 0.05, in 2 of 3 replicate wells. Positive clones also required significant expansion versus all other tandem wells and an odds ratio above 5. Pairwise Levenshtein distance, computed with the stringdist R package after three terminal residues were trimmed from each end, was used as the measure of CDR3 homology. TCRdb obtained this table from immuneACCESS and retained in-frame rearrangements with V and J assigned. These tables miss some clones; where compared with another copy, unresolved V genes account for less than half of the shortfall, and the remainder is unexplained. V, J and clone size were drawn from that table, and D and trimming were deduced from the DNA. Counted in this sample were 25,000 to 30,000 clones; about three quarters of them appeared once. The top ten hold over 9.5% of the sample.

CD4+ T cells from unexposed donors were collected before the COVID-19 pandemic (2011-2018). Following 10 days of culture, the EasySep CD4+ T cell isolation kit was used to isolate CD4+ T cells. As cell number allowed, CD4+ T cells from unexposed donors were tested for reactivity to SARS-CoV-2 S and N and to four common cold coronavirus spike pools. Each well received around 1.8 million PBMCs, cultured in IMDM supplemented with around 5% human AB serum and around 10 IU/ml IL-2. Half of the culture medium was replaced with fresh IL-2-containing medium on days 3 and 7. In general, triplicate replicate wells were used for every peptide culture condition. Leukapheresis product for the unexposed donors was bought commercially. Ficoll-Paque PLUS gradient centrifugation was used to isolate PBMCs from either whole blood or leukapheresis product. PBMCs were either cryopreserved at -140°C or used fresh in the expansion assay. The QIAamp Micro DNA Kit was used to extract genomic DNA from the CD4+ T cells.

V and J are trimmed by 8 bases and 7 bases, and the gene matches miss 10 bases of the junction. The CDR3 numbers 15 residues from cysteine through phenylalanine. CDR3 DNA only is kept here, 45 bases in frame from base 1. CDR1 and CDR2, looked up from the germline V gene, are SNHLY and FYNNEI. The investigation overall reported the following: Approximately 61% of donors had memory CD4+ clonotypes that crossrecognized SARS-CoV-2 and at least one common cold coronavirus spike. Crossreactive clones showed significantly weaker SARS-CoV-2-driven expansion than monoreactive clones, consistent with antigenic imprinting. Since the crossreactivity analysis centred on spike protein, crossreactivity against other viral proteins was not assessed. No donor contributed both pre-pandemic and post-infection samples, which limited tracing the source of pre-existing responses. Small numbers of patients and of tested TCRs limited the study.

Sequencing was carried out using CD4+ T cells from PBMCs, cultured in vitro. The receptor comes from a human donor in good health. The sequence joins TRBV2 to TRBJ2-1; 11 nucleotides in the junction match TRBD2. The CDR3 sequence is CASQKIVAGGNEQFF. Here is the DNA: TGTGCCAGCCAGAAGATAGTAGCGGGAGGGAATGAGCAGTTCTTC.